Presented here are 21 T cell receptor beta chains from one specimen sequenced in a study of T cells in Graves' hyperthyroidism and ophthalmopathy. The source material, RNA transcripts, was used to amplify TCR beta CDR3 regions. HTBI primers were employed in a first-round RT-PCR of the TCR CDR3. TCRdb used MiXCR to reprocess the multiplex PCR reads, holding one entry per CDR3 protein. The sample has fewer than 800,000 distinct CDR3 sequences; roughly 17% are singletons. Sequences were obtained from blood. The source is a man aged 18 to 35 with Graves' hyperthyroidism.

The rearrangement uses TRBV20-1 and TRBJ2-5, with D unclear. The CDR3 extends over 12 amino acids. Trimming pared 1 base from V and 3 bases from J, leaving 6 bases between. The germline V gene has CDR1 DFQATT and CDR2 SNEGSKA (reference sequence). CDR3: CSARGLEETQYF. CDR3 nucleotides: TGCAGTGCTAGAGGTTTAGAAGAGACCCAGTACTTC.

The V call is TRBV7-3, the J call TRBJ2-2; 8 bases map to TRBD2. J gave up 4 bases and V 1 base, and 5 bases lay outside the gene matches. CDR3 length equals 16 residues. Germline lookup yields CDR1 SGHTA and CDR2 FQGTGA. CDR3 residues: CASSLRASGSTGELFF. The CDR3, as DNA: TGTGCCAGCAGCTTAAGGGCTAGCGGGTCCACCGGGGAGCTGTTTTTT.

This clonotype occurred many times. This chain links TRBV7-3 with TRBJ2-3, with TRBD2 matching over 11 bases. CDR1 and CDR2 (germline): SGHTA, FQGTGA. V was pared by 4 bases and J by 3 bases, with 9 bases of the junction left unmatched. The CDR3 spans 17 residues. The CDR3 region has the DNA TGTGCCAGCAGCTCCGGGACTAGCGGACTAAGAACAGATACGCAGTATTTT. This translates into CASSSGTSGLRTDTQYF.

The V gene is TRBV2, the J gene TRBJ1-4; TRBD1 matches 9 bases. Per the germline V gene, CDR1 is SNHLY and CDR2 is FYNNEI. With V trimmed by 1 base and J by 11 bases, 5 bases remained unmatched. CDR3 length: 14 amino acids. CDR3 region: CASSEGTGEGKLFF. The CDR3 bases are TGTGCCAGCAGTGAAGGGACAGGGGAGGGGAAACTGTTTTTT.

This clonotype was seen a few times. The V and J genes are TRBV4-2 and TRBJ2-5; D may be TRBD2 (6 bases). From germline, CDR1 is LGHNA and CDR2 YNFKEQ. The CDR3 totals 15 residues. The V and J ends lost 3 bases and 4 bases respectively, with 15 bases between them. The CDR3 here is CASSQAYGTSETQYF. The CDR3 DNA reads TGTGCCAGCAGCCAGGCTTACGGGACTTCAGAGACCCAGTACTTC.

The chain combines TRBV19 with TRBJ2-1; TRBD2 agrees at 12 bases. The germline CDR1 and CDR2 sequences are LNHDA and SQIVND (reference sequence). Trimming at V came to 7 bases and at J to 2 bases, leaving 3 bases not matched to a gene. The CDR3 is 15 amino acids. DNA of the CDR3: TGTGCCAGTACCCCTAGCGGGAGGGCCTACAATGAGCAGTTCTTC. Translation gives CASTPSGRAYNEQFF.

This clonotype has ten or more counts. This sequence joins TRBV7-2 and TRBJ2-5; D possibly corresponds to TRBD2 (6 bases). Between the trimmed V and J ends, which lost 1 base and 4 bases, there was a span of 10 bases. This CDR3 has 14 residues. Germline CDR1 SGHTA, CDR2 FQGNSA. The CDR3 loop is CASSLEAGLETQYF. The CDR3 DNA reads TGTGCCAGCAGCTTAGAGGCGGGATTAGAGACCCAGTACTTC.

The rearrangement links TRBV2 to TRBJ2-1; 8 bases match TRBD2. The junction had 4 bases not matched to a gene; V was cut back by 6 bases and J by 9 bases. The CDR3 is 12 amino acids. Looked up from germline, CDR1 is SNHLY and CDR2 is FYNNEI. CDR3 in amino acids: CASRAGTSEQFF. The CDR3 nucleotides read TGTGCCAGCAGGGCGGGGACTAGTGAGCAGTTCTTC.

V and J are TRBV7-9 and TRBJ2-4; possibly TRBD1 for D (5 bases). The CDR3 covers 13 residues. Trimming pared 4 bases from V and 4 bases from J, leaving 8 bases between. Looked up from germline, CDR1 is SEHNR and CDR2 is FQNEAQ (reference sequence). In DNA, the CDR3 is TGTGCCAGCAGCTCTGCAGGGAAAAACATTCAGTACTTC. Its translation is CASSSAGKNIQYF. The full variable domain, its missing parts supplied by reference TRBV7-9 and TRBJ2-4, is DTGVSQNPRHKITKRGQNVTFRCDPISEHNRLYWYRQTLGQGPEFLTYFQNEAQLEKSRLLSDRFSAERPKGSFSTLEIQRTEQGDSAMYLCASSSAGKNIQYFGAGTRLSVL.

This clonotype appeared many times. The chain has TRBV6-2 or TRBV6-3 and TRBJ2-1, with no clear D. CDR3 length: 13 residues. Germline CDR1 reads MNHEY; CDR2 reads SVGEGT. Trimming removed 0 bases at V and 3 bases at J, with 3 bases between. DNA of the CDR3: TGTGCCAGCAGTTACTCGAACTACAATGAGCAGTTCTTC. Translation gives CASSYSNYNEQFF.

This clonotype was counted once. The chain joins TRBV5-4 to TRBJ1-1, with TRBD1 matching 8 bases. In germline, CDR1 is SGHNT, CDR2 YYREEE (reference sequence). Germline trimming cut 3 bases from V and 0 bases from J; bases unmatched to any gene: 7. CDR3 size: 16 residues. Written as DNA, the CDR3 is TGTGCCAGCAGCTCTACAGGGGGTCGGGTGAACACTGAAGCTTTCTTT. As protein: CASSSTGGRVNTEAFF.

This clonotype was found many times. The chain combines TRBV29-1 with TRBJ2-3, with TRBD1 matching over 8 bases. Trimming cost V 3 bases and J 1 base; bases outside gene matches: 6. CDR3 length: 15 residues. Germline CDR1 and CDR2: SQVTM and ANQGSEA. CDR3 bases: TGCAGCGTTGAGACGACAGGGGTGGGCACAGATACGCAGTATTTT. This gives the protein CSVETTGVGTDTQYF.

This clonotype was seen ten or more times. The rearrangement uses TRBV9 and TRBJ2-5; the match to TRBD1 covers 9 bases. Germline V lookup: CDR1 SGDLS, CDR2 YYNGEE. The CDR3 consists of 15 residues. V was pared by 0 bases and J by 4 bases, with 4 bases of the junction left unmatched. The CDR3 DNA sequence: TGTGCCAGCAGCGTAGGGGGACAGGGTGGAGAGACCCAGTACTTC. This translates into CASSVGGQGGETQYF.

The chain combines TRBV29-1 with TRBJ2-7; possible D gene TRBD1, 6 bases. V dropped 3 bases and J dropped 6 bases, with 24 bases sitting between them. Germline loops: CDR1 SQVTM, CDR2 ANQGSEA. This CDR3 comprises 16 residues. CDR3 sequence: CSVETRTEKLPFEQYF. CDR3 bases: TGCAGCGTTGAGACCCGGACAGAAAAGCTCCCCTTCGAGCAGTACTTC.

The chain is built from TRBV6-5 and TRBJ2-2; TRBD2 aligns across 10 bases. Germline CDR1 is MNHEY and CDR2 is SVGAGI. This CDR3 is built from 19 residues. J was trimmed by 7 bases and V by 0 bases; bases with no gene match: 14. CDR3 residues: CASSYSIEGSSGSYGELFF. The DNA of the CDR3 is TGTGCCAGCAGTTACTCGATTGAGGGCTCTAGCGGGAGTTACGGGGAGCTGTTTTTT.

This clonotype was detected many times. The gene calls are TRBV6-2 or TRBV6-3 and TRBJ1-5; D remains unclear. The length of the CDR3 is 13 residues. Germline CDR1 reads MNHEY; CDR2 reads SVGEGT. Trimming took 6 bases from V and 0 from J, leaving 6 bases between them. The CDR3 reads CASRRYSNQPQHF. The DNA for the CDR3 is TGTGCCAGCAGACGGTATAGCAATCAGCCCCAGCATTTT.

This clonotype was observed a few times. The V call is TRBV7-9, the J call TRBJ1-6; 8 bases are a match to TRBD1. This CDR3 comprises 14 residues. Germline lookup yields CDR1 SEHNR and CDR2 FQNEAQ (reference sequence). V gave up 6 bases and J gave up 8 bases; unmatched junction bases: 6. CDR3 residues: CASRNRGEDSPLHF. The CDR3 DNA sequence: TGTGCCAGCAGAAACAGGGGGGAGGATTCACCCCTCCACTTT.

The gene calls are TRBV7-2 and TRBJ2-7, with 7 bases fitting TRBD2. Germline-derived CDR1 and CDR2 are SGHTA and FQGNSA. The V gene end was trimmed by 5 bases and the J gene end by 6 bases; junction bases not matched to a gene: 13. The CDR3 is made up of 15 amino acids. The CDR3 DNA reads as TGTGCCAGCAGCATACTGCCGGGACTATCATCCGAGCAGTACTTC. It translates to CASSILPGLSSEQYF.

This clonotype occurred many times. This chain joins TRBV4-3 and TRBJ2-1; 7 bases are shared with TRBD2. With V trimmed by 1 base and J by 4 bases, 1 base remained unmatched. This CDR3 spans 14 amino acids. Germline lookup yields CDR1 LGHNA and CDR2 YSLEER. This CDR3 reads CASSQGLAYNEQFF. The CDR3 DNA sequence: TGCGCCAGCAGCCAAGGACTAGCTTACAATGAGCAGTTCTTC.

This clonotype appeared many times. V and J are TRBV12-3 or TRBV12-4 and TRBJ2-7; D assignment may be TRBD1 or TRBD2 (5 bases each). The CDR3 totals 15 residues. Trimming shortened V by 1 base and J by 0 bases, and 10 bases separated the two germline ends. The CDR3 DNA follows: TGTGCCAGCAGTTTAGAAAGGGACCGCTCCTACGAGCAGTACTTC. Protein product: CASSLERDRSYEQYF.

This clonotype was counted many times. The V gene is TRBV2, the J gene TRBJ2-6, with no clear D. V lost 4 bases, J lost 2 bases, and 12 bases lay in between. Germline V gene lookup returns CDR1 SNHLY and CDR2 FYNNEI. The CDR3 covers 16 residues. The CDR3 spells CASSVISDPGANVLTF. For the CDR3, the DNA is TGTGCCAGCAGTGTCATCTCAGACCCTGGGGCCAACGTCCTGACTTTC.